The present entry profiles one TCR beta chain with its context. Generated by immunoSEQ multiplex PCR, the TCRdb table keeps only in-frame clones and is missing some. This sample has more than 65,000 clones, with just under 85% found just once. The sample originates from a study of OX40 agonist ivuxolimab in advanced cancers. The wider study: Eligibility rules accepted prior anti-PD-1, anti-PD-L1 or anti-CTLA-4 therapy, and around 44% had some.

The CDR3 runs 12 residues. Trimming left V 5 bases short and J 12 bases short, with 14 bases between. Per germline, CDR1 SGHNT and CDR2 YENEEA. Sample: CD4+ or CD8+ T cells sorted from blood, taken in a trial of the OX40 agonist ivuxolimab. The chain carries TRBV11-3 and TRBJ2-1; D remains unclear. The sequence was collected from an adult with an advanced solid tumor such as melanoma, head and neck, liver or kidney cancer. CDR3 amino acids: CASSAFSAPQFF. In DNA form, the CDR3 reads TGTGCCAGCAGCGCCTTCTCCGCGCCGCAGTTCTTC.